This T cell receptor beta chain was sequenced in a study of Graves' ophthalmopathy and Graves' hyperthyroidism. Overall study context: The authors collected peripheral blood at initial diagnosis, before any treatment.

With regard to this clonotype: No antigen is known for it.

Whole-study results and caveats: Blood also harbored most expanded thyroid clonotypes above 0.001 frequency.

This CDR3 spans 17 amino acids. The germline CDR1 and CDR2 sequences are LGHNA and YNFKEQ. The ends were cut back, 1 base at V and 3 bases at J, with 19 bases in the middle. Investigators amplified TCR beta CDR3 regions from RNA transcripts. Second-round multiplex PCR came after first-round RT-PCR with HTBI primers. MiXCR, applied by TCRdb to the multiplex PCR reads, yields one record per CDR3 protein. The profile shows almost 750,000 distinct CDR3 sequences, approximately 40% of them singletons. Serum thyroxine and TRAb, along with clinical symptoms, thyroid ultrasound and orbital computed tomography, were what diagnosis relied on. As the starting material, roughly 9.8 ml of fresh peripheral blood yielded the PBMCs.

The specimen was peripheral blood. The rearrangement uses TRBV4-2 and TRBJ2-7; unclear D gene. This TCR came from an adult man with Graves' ophthalmopathy. The CDR3 nucleotides are TGTGCCAGCAGCCAAGGGGTGGTCACCTCGACGGGCTACGAGCAGTACTTC. Residues: CASSQGVVTSTGYEQYF.